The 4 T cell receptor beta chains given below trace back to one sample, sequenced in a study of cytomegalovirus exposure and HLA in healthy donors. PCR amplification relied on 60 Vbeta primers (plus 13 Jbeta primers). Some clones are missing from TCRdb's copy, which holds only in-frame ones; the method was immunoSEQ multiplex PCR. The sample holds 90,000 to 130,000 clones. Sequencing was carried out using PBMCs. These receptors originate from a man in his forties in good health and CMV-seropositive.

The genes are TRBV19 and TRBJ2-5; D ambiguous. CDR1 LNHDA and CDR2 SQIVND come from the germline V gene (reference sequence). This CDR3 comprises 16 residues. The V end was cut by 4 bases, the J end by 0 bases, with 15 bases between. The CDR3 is CASSTPFLGDQETQYF. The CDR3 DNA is TGTGCCAGTAGTACCCCCTTCCTAGGAGACCAAGAGACCCAGTACTTC.

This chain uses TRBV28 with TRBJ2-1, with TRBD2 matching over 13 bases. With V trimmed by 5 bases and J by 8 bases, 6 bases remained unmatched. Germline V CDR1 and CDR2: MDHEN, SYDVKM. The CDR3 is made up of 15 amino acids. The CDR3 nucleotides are TGTGCCAGCAGTGTTACTAGCGGGAGGGTCCATGAGCAGTTCTTC. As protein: CASSVTSGRVHEQFF.

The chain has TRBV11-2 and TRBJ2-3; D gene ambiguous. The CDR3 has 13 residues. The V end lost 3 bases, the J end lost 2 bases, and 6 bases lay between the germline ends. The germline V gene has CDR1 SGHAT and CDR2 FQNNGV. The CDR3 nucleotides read TGTGCCAGCAGCTTGAGTCTCACAGATACGCAGTATTTT. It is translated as CASSLSLTDTQYF.

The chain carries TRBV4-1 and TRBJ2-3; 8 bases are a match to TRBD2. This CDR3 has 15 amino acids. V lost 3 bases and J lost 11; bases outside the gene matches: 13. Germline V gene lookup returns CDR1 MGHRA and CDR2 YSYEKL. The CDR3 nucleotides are TGCGCCAGCAGCCAGGACTTCGTAAGCGGGAGTTGGCAGTATTTT. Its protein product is CASSQDFVSGSWQYF.